This record looks at one T cell receptor (beta chain) sequence and its context. The antigen is unknown. Primers included in the PCR were 60 Vbeta and 13 Jbeta primers. Some clones are missing from TCRdb's copy, which holds only in-frame ones; the method was immunoSEQ multiplex PCR. Among approximately 120,000 clones listed, roughly 80% were seen once. The data belong to a study of cytomegalovirus exposure and HLA in healthy donors. Study observations and caveats: Sequencing probably produced one cluster of sequence variants that were highly shared. A reported reduction in N-insertions relative to the roughly 640-donor mean was seen in an Asian-associated ancestry cluster in a later analysis. Several top significant clusters appeared, in a later analysis, to be linked to common viral pathogens. TCR beta sequences reportedly predicted most subjects' HLA-A and HLA-B alleles accurately.

The V gene's germline CDR1 is SGHRS and CDR2 YFSETQ. There are 13 residues in the CDR3. V lost 3 bases to trimming and J lost 2 bases; unmatched junction nucleotides: 2. The sequence came from a man between 18 and 29 years old in good health and CMV-seropositive. This rearrangement joins TRBV5-1 to TRBJ2-7; 7 bases align to TRBD1. The sample consisted of PBMCs. The CDR3 DNA sequence: TGCGCCAGCAGCTGGGACAGAGCCTACGAGCAGTACTTC. It specifies CASSWDRAYEQYF.